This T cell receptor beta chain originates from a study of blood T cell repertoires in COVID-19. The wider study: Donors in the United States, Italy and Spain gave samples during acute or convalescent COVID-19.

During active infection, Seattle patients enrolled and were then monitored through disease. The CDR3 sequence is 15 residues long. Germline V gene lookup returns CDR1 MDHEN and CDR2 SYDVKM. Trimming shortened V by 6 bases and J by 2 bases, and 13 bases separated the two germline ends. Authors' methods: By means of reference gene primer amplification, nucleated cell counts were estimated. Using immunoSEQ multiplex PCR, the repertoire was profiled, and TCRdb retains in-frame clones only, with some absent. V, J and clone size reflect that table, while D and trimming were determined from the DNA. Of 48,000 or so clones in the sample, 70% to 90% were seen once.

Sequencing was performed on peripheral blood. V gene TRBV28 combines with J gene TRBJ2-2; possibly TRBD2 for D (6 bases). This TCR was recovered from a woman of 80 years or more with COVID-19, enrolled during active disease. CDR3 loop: CASSGGLDNTGELFF. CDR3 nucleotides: TGTGCCAGCAGCGGGGGACTGGATAACACCGGGGAGCTGTTTTTT.